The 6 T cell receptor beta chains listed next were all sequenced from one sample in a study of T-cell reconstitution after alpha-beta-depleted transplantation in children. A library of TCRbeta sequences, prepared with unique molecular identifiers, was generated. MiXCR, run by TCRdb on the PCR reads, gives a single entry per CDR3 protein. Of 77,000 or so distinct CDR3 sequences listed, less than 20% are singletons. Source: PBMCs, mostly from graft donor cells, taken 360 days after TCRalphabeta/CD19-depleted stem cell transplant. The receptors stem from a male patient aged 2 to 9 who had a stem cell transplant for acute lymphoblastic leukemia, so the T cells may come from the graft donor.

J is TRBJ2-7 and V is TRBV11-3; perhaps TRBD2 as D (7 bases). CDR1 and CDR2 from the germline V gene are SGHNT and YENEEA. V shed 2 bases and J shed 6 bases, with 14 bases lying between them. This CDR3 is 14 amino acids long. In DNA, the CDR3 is TGTGCCAGCAGCTTAATTCGGGGGGCCGGCGAGCAGTACTTC. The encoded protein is CASSLIRGAGEQYF. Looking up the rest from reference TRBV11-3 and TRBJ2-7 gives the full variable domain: EAGVVQSPRYKIIEKKQPVAFWCNPISGHNTLYWYLQNLGQGPELLIRYENEEAVDDSQLPKDRFSAERLKGVDSTLKIQPAELGDSAVYLCASSLIRGAGEQYFGPGTRLTVT.

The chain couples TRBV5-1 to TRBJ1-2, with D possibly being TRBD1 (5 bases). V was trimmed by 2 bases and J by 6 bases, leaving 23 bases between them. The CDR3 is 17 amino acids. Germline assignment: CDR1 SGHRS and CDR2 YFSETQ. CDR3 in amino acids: CASSLQVHHDFWDGYTF. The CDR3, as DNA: TGCGCCAGCAGCTTACAGGTCCACCACGATTTCTGGGATGGCTACACCTTC.

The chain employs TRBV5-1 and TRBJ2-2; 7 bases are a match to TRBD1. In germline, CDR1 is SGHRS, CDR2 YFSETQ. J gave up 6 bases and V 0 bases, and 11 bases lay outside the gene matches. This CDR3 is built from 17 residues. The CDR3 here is CASSLATGTAKSGELFF. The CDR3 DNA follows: TGCGCCAGCAGCTTGGCGACGGGGACAGCTAAATCCGGGGAGCTGTTTTTT.

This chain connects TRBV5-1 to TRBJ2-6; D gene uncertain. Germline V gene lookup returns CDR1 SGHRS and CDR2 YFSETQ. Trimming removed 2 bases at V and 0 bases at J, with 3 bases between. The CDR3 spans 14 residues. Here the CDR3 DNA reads TGCGCCAGCAGCTTCAGCTCTGGGGCCAACGTCCTGACTTTC. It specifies CASSFSSGANVLTF.

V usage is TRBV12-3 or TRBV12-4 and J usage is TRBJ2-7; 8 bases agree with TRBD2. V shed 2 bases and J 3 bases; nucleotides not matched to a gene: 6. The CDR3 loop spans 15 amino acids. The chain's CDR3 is CASSLKTSEHYEQYF. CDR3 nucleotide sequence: TGTGCCAGCAGTTTAAAGACTAGCGAACACTACGAGCAGTACTTC.

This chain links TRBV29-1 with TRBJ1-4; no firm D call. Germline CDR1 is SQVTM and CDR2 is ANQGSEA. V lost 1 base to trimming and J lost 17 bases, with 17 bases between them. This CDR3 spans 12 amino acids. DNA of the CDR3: TGCAGCGTTGAAGGGTCGAAGGGCCTACTTTTTTTT. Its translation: CSVEGSKGLLFF.